The clone carrying this TCR beta chain was seen at least ten times. Its antigen is not identified. The sample is drawn from a study of molecular identifiers for immune sequencing clone quantification. Study findings and constraints: Clones exceeding 20 RNA copies carried over 98% of effector molecules but under 1% of naive-cell molecules.

TCRdb itself ran the PCR reads through MiXCR, one entry per CDR3 protein. Among a few hundred thousand distinct CDR3 sequences listed, roughly a quarter were seen once. Sequencing used naive CD8+ T cells from blood, with Jurkat cell RNA spiked in. Subset defined: FACS-sorted CD8+CD4-CCR7+CD45RA+ naive T cells. The receptor comes from a human donor in good health. Some libraries in this study had Jurkat cell RNA spiked in.

Written as DNA, the CDR3 is TGTGCCACCCAGGTCCTGGGGCCCCAGTACTTC. This sequence encodes CATQVLGPQYF. V gene TRBV2 combines with J gene TRBJ2-5; possible D gene TRBD1, 5 bases. Trimming removed 10 bases from V and 9 bases from J, with 15 bases in between. The CDR3 runs to 11 residues. In germline, CDR1 is SNHLY, CDR2 FYNNEI.